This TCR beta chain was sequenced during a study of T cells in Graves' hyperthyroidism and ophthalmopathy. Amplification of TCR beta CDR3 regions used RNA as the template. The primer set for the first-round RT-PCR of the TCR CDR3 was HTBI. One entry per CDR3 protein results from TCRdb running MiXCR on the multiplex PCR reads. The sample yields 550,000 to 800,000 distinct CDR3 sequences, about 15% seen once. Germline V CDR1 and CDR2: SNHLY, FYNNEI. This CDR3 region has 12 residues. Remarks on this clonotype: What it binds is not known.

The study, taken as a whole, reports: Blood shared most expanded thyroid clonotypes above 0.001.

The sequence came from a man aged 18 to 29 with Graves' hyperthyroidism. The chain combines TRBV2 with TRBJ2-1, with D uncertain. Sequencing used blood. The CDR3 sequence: CSLSDGSNEQFF. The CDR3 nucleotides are TGTTCGCTCAGTGACGGTTCCAATGAGCAGTTCTTC.